These 28 T cell receptor beta chains were sequenced from one sample in a study of shared T cell receptors in the human thymus. Only in-frame clones appear in the TCRdb table, and some are missing; sequencing was by immunoSEQ multiplex PCR. The sample carries 450,000 to 650,000 clones, around 78% recorded once. These sequences were also reported in another study, on human thymus T cells.

What was sequenced was thymocytes. The receptors stem from a boy under two years old with a congenital heart defect.

The rearrangement uses TRBV5-3 and TRBJ2-7, with D possibly TRBD2 on 6 matching bases. TRBV5-3 is sorted into the ORF group, with uncertain function. CDR3 length equals 17 residues. V was trimmed by 6 bases and J by 2 bases, leaving 24 bases between them. CDR3 in amino acids: CARIPPPQAGGPYEQYF. CDR3 nucleotides: TGTGCCAGAATCCCTCCCCCCCAAGCGGGTGGACCCTACGAGCAGTACTTC.

The chain is built from TRBV28 and TRBJ1-2, with 7 bases identical to TRBD1. Germline V CDR1 and CDR2: MDHEN, SYDVKM. The CDR3 consists of 11 residues. Germline trimming cut 7 bases from V and 8 bases from J; bases unmatched to any gene: 4. Here the CDR3 reads CASTLGQGYTF. In DNA form, the CDR3 reads TGTGCCAGCACCCTGGGACAGGGCTACACCTTC.

The chain couples TRBV30 to TRBJ2-1; possible D gene TRBD1, 5 bases. The CDR3 has 14 residues. Germline-derived CDR1 and CDR2 are GTSNPN and SVGIG (reference sequence). Trimming took off 1 base at V and 0 bases at J, with 7 bases between the two ends. The CDR3 DNA reads as TGTGCCTGGAGTGCAGGGCGCTCCTACAATGAGCAGTTCTTC. Translated: CAWSAGRSYNEQFF. The full variable domain, with the rest looked up from reference TRBV30 and TRBJ2-1, is SQTIHQWPATLVQPVGSPLSLECTVEGTSNPNLYWYRQAAGRGLQLLFYSVGIGQISSEVPQNLSASRPQDRQFILSSKKLLLSDSGFYLCAWSAGRSYNEQFFGPGTRLTVL.

V usage is TRBV28 and J usage is TRBJ1-2; 9 nucleotides match TRBD1. Germline CDR1 reads MDHEN; CDR2 reads SYDVKM. The CDR3 sequence is 13 residues long. The V segment lost 5 bases and the J segment 9 bases; nucleotides outside the gene matches: 7. CDR3 DNA sequence: TGTGCCAGCAGTCGGGGACAGGGTTCCCGCTACACCTTC. This codes for CASSRGQGSRYTF.

The CDR3 spells CASSPTGTGGVLTEAFF. CDR3 nucleotides: TGTGCCAGCAGTCCTACCGGGACAGGGGGCGTTCTGACTGAAGCTTTCTTT. V is TRBV27 and J is TRBJ1-1, with 12 bases that match TRBD1. CDR3 length: 17 amino acids. The germline CDR1 and CDR2 sequences are MNHEY and SMNVEV (reference sequence). With V trimmed by 5 bases and J by 5 bases, 12 bases remained unmatched.

The chain links TRBV15 to TRBJ1-5, with unresolved D. This CDR3 region has 18 residues. Germline CDR1 LNHNV, CDR2 YYDKDF (reference sequence). The ends were cut back, 1 base at V and 0 bases at J, with 16 bases in the middle. The CDR3 region is CATSRVPGSLYSNQPQHF. The CDR3 bases are TGTGCCACCAGCAGAGTCCCCGGGAGCCTATATAGCAATCAGCCCCAGCATTTT.

The J gene is TRBJ2-5, the V gene TRBV30; 8 positions match TRBD1. With 5 bases clipped from V and 13 bases from J, the junction kept 15 bases outside the gene matches. Germline assignment: CDR1 GTSNPN and CDR2 SVGIG (reference sequence). This CDR3 comprises 13 residues. DNA for the CDR3: TGTGCCTGGGACAGGGGAGCCTACGGCGAGCTGTACTTC. Translation: CAWDRGAYGELYF.

This clone was detected only once. The rearrangement uses TRBV28 and TRBJ2-1; TRBD1 aligns across 7 bases. The CDR3 spans 15 residues. The junction had 7 bases not matched to a gene; V was cut back by 2 bases and J by 6 bases. The germline V gene encodes CDR1 MDHEN and CDR2 SYDVKM. The CDR3 here is CASSLRDRGTNEQFF. CDR3 DNA sequence: TGTGCCAGCAGTTTAAGGGACAGAGGGACCAATGAGCAGTTCTTC. The complete variable domain, with remaining parts taken from reference TRBV28 and TRBJ2-1, reads DVKVTQSSRYLVKRTGEKVFLECVQDMDHENMFWYRQDPGLGLRLIYFSYDVKMKEKGDIPEGYSVSREKKERFSLILESASTNQTSMYLCASSLRDRGTNEQFFGPGTRLTVL.

In regard to this clone: Other nucleotide sequences in the sample specify the same CDR3. The rearrangement joins TRBV19 to TRBJ1-1, with D possibly TRBD1 on 6 matching bases. CDR1 is LNHDA, CDR2 SQIVND, per germline (reference sequence). CDR3 length: 14 residues. Trimming cost V 3 bases and J 7 bases, with 15 bases left between them. The CDR3 here is CASSMGRTEGEAFF. The CDR3 DNA sequence: TGTGCCAGTAGTATGGGAAGGACAGAGGGTGAAGCTTTCTTT.

The chain uses TRBV7-9 and TRBJ1-2; 11 bases are shared with TRBD1. The length of the CDR3 is 14 residues. Per germline, CDR1 SEHNR and CDR2 FQNEAQ (reference sequence). With V trimmed by 7 bases and J by 8 bases, 9 bases remained unmatched. The CDR3: CASTGQGARRGYTF. For the CDR3, the DNA is TGTGCCAGCACCGGACAGGGGGCGCGCCGCGGCTACACCTTC. The whole variable domain, filled in from reference TRBV7-9 and TRBJ1-2, reads DTGVSQNPRHKITKRGQNVTFRCDPISEHNRLYWYRQTLGQGPEFLTYFQNEAQLEKSRLLSDRFSAERPKGSFSTLEIQRTEQGDSAMYLCASTGQGARRGYTFGSGTRLTVV.

This clone occurred once. The chain links TRBV4-3 to TRBJ2-7; D uncertain. The CDR3 loop spans 14 amino acids. The germline gives CDR1 LGHNA, CDR2 YSLEER. Trimming left V 0 bases short and J 3 bases short, with 9 bases between. In DNA, the CDR3 is TGCGCCAGCAGCCAAGATCTAGTAAACTACGAGCAGTACTTC. Translation: CASSQDLVNYEQYF.

This chain uses TRBV18 with TRBJ1-6; 9 positions agree with TRBD1. The CDR3 length is 14 residues. V shed 2 bases, J shed 11 bases, and the junction held 4 bases outside the gene matches. Germline assignment: CDR1 KGHSH and CDR2 LQKENI. The DNA for the CDR3 is TGTGCCAGCTCACCAGACAGGGGGAGGCCACCCCTCCACTTT. Protein: CASSPDRGRPPLHF.

The chain links TRBV6-5 to TRBJ2-3; the D is unclear. This CDR3 region has 13 residues. V was pared by 6 bases and J by 0 bases, with 7 bases between. CDR1 is MNHEY and CDR2 is SVGAGI in the germline V gene. The CDR3 nucleotides read TGTGCCAGCAGCCTCCTGAGCACAGATACGCAGTATTTT. Amino acid sequence: CASSLLSTDTQYF.

The chain joins TRBV14 to TRBJ1-2, with D possibly being TRBD1 (6 bases). V was cut by 0 bases and J by 6 bases, with 11 bases left in between. CDR3 length equals 14 residues. Germline CDR1 reads SGHDN; CDR2 reads FVKESK. The CDR3 is CASSQDPEGDGYTF. CDR3 nucleotide sequence: TGTGCCAGCAGCCAAGATCCCGAGGGGGATGGCTACACCTTC.

V usage is TRBV5-1 and J usage is TRBJ2-3, with no clear D. Per the germline V gene, CDR1 is SGHRS and CDR2 is YFSETQ. This CDR3 spans 15 amino acids. V lost 0 bases and J 0 bases, leaving 8 bases between the germline ends. The CDR3 loop is CASSLEAGSTDTQYF. The DNA of the CDR3 is TGCGCCAGCAGCTTGGAAGCAGGTAGCACAGATACGCAGTATTTT.

The genes are TRBV6-5 and TRBJ1-3; D uncertain. With 0 bases removed from V and 11 bases from J, the gap between germline ends came to 11 bases. Per germline, CDR1 MNHEY and CDR2 SVGAGI. The CDR3 loop spans 13 amino acids. CDR3: CASSYSSRRAIYF. CDR3 DNA: TGTGCCAGCAGTTACTCTTCCAGGAGGGCCATATATTTT.

The chain carries TRBV4-2 and TRBJ1-1, with 9 bases matching TRBD1. The CDR3 loop spans 18 amino acids. J lost 6 bases, V lost 0 bases, and 14 bases had no gene match. Looked up from germline, CDR1 is LGHNA and CDR2 is YNFKEQ. Written as DNA, the CDR3 is TGTGCCAGCAGCCAAGATAAGACAGGGGGGTCAAAATTCGCTGAAGCTTTCTTT. Residues: CASSQDKTGGSKFAEAFF.

This clone was observed a single time. V gene TRBV9 combines with J gene TRBJ1-2; TRBD1 aligns across 7 bases. This CDR3 contains 14 residues. V lost 4 bases and J lost 4; bases outside the gene matches: 7. The germline V gene encodes CDR1 SGDLS and CDR2 YYNGEE. The CDR3 sequence is CASSTGGGPYGYTF. Here the CDR3 DNA reads TGTGCCAGCAGCACTGGAGGGGGCCCCTATGGCTACACCTTC. Together with reference TRBV9 and TRBJ1-2, the CDR3 gives the full variable domain: DSGVTQTPKHLITATGQRVTLRCSPRSGDLSVYWYQQSLDQGLQFLIQYYNGEERAKGNILERFSAQQFPDLHSELNLSSLELGDSALYFCASSTGGGPYGYTFGSGTRLTVV.

The chain has TRBV5-8 and TRBJ2-7, with D uncertain. V lost 4 bases and J lost 3, with 8 bases in between. The germline CDR1 and CDR2 sequences are SGHTS and YDEGEE. The CDR3 has 12 residues. The CDR3 coding sequence is TGTGCCAGCAGCCCCGCGCACTACGAGCAGTACTTC. This codes for CASSPAHYEQYF.

The chain carries TRBV7-9 and TRBJ2-1; D is undetermined. Germline CDR1 SEHNR, CDR2 FQNEAQ (reference sequence). This CDR3 is built from 15 residues. V was cut by 2 bases and J by 5 bases, with 13 bases left in between. The CDR3 sequence is CASSLIGAGNNEQFF. CDR3 DNA: TGTGCCAGCAGCTTAATCGGAGCTGGCAACAATGAGCAGTTCTTC.

The V gene is TRBV19, the J gene TRBJ1-5, with 7 bases that match TRBD1. CDR3 length: 16 amino acids. Germline lookup yields CDR1 LNHDA and CDR2 SQIVND (reference sequence). The trim removed 7 bases at V and 0 bases at J, leaving 9 bases unmatched. This CDR3 is CASNPTGRYSNQPQHF. As DNA, the CDR3 is TGTGCCAGTAACCCGACAGGGCGTTATAGCAATCAGCCCCAGCATTTT.

V is TRBV5-6 and J is TRBJ1-2, with 7 nucleotides matching TRBD1. Germline V gene data show CDR1 as SGHDT and CDR2 as YYEEEE. After removal of 4 bases from V and 1 base from J, the junction contained 16 bases not matched to a gene. The CDR3 extends over 18 amino acids. The CDR3 DNA reads as TGTGCCAGCAGCCCAAGGACAGGAGGCCAGGGATTTAACTATGGCTACACCTTC. Its protein is CASSPRTGGQGFNYGYTF.

The V call is TRBV28, the J call TRBJ1-1, with TRBD1 as a possible D gene (6 bases). The CDR3 extends over 14 amino acids. The V end lost 6 bases, the J end lost 4 bases, and 15 bases lay between the germline ends. Per the germline V gene, CDR1 is MDHEN and CDR2 is SYDVKM. CDR3 in DNA: TGTGCCAGCAGAGGGAGGGACAACCCCACTGAAGCTTTCTTT. This codes for CASRGRDNPTEAFF. Using reference TRBV28 and TRBJ1-1 for the parts outside the CDR3, the full variable domain is DVKVTQSSRYLVKRTGEKVFLECVQDMDHENMFWYRQDPGLGLRLIYFSYDVKMKEKGDIPEGYSVSREKKERFSLILESASTNQTSMYLCASRGRDNPTEAFFGQGTRLTVV.

The chain combines TRBV6-1 with TRBJ2-7, with TRBD2 matching over 12 bases. Germline V gives CDR1 MNHNS, CDR2 SASEGT. J was trimmed by 0 bases and V by 0 bases; bases with no gene match: 9. This CDR3 region has 19 residues. The CDR3 bases are TGTGCCAGCAGTGAAGCCCCCGTTTTGACTAGCGGGAGCTCCTACGAGCAGTACTTC. It translates to CASSEAPVLTSGSSYEQYF.

V is TRBV19 and J is TRBJ1-1; D remains unclear. The CDR3 runs 13 residues. V lost 6 bases, J lost 4 bases, and 12 bases lay in between. The V gene's germline CDR1 is LNHDA and CDR2 SQIVND (reference sequence). The CDR3 coding sequence is TGTGCCAGTAGGCTACACCGGGGCACTGAAGCTTTCTTT. This codes for CASRLHRGTEAFF.

The table lists this clone with a count of one. The CDR3, as DNA: TGTGCCAGCAGCTTCTTGACTAGCGGGCGGTCCTACAATGAGCAGTTCTTC. It yields the protein CASSFLTSGRSYNEQFF. This sequence joins TRBV13 and TRBJ2-1; 10 nucleotides align to TRBD2. This CDR3 has 17 residues. After removal of 3 bases from V and 1 base from J, the junction contained 6 bases not matched to a gene. CDR1 is PRHDT and CDR2 is FYEKMQ in the germline V gene (reference sequence).

The chain employs TRBV28 and TRBJ2-1, with D tentatively TRBD2 (6 bases). Trimming left V 5 bases short and J 3 bases short, with 17 bases between. The germline V gene encodes CDR1 MDHEN and CDR2 SYDVKM. The CDR3 is 16 residues long. CDR3 region: CASSPIGRRVYNEQFF. The CDR3 nucleotides are TGTGCCAGCAGTCCTATAGGGAGGAGGGTCTACAATGAGCAGTTCTTC.

The genes are TRBV14 and TRBJ2-7; tentative D call: TRBD1 (6 bases). Germline V gives CDR1 SGHDN, CDR2 FVKESK. Trimming stripped 3 bases from V and 4 bases from J, with 19 bases between. The CDR3 runs 16 residues. The CDR3 spells CASSHQRDTLWYEQYF. The CDR3 nucleotides are TGTGCCAGCAGCCACCAACGGGACACCCTTTGGTACGAGCAGTACTTC.